The sequence of this TCR beta chain was determined in a study of T cell responses to AZD1222 COVID-19 vaccine (dated by TCRdb to 2020 to 2023). Background on the whole study: Because spike-specific TCR depth and breadth did not differ between the two schedules, AZD1222 recipients who got a second dose at roughly 4 weeks were pooled with those who got a second dose at roughly 12 weeks. A total of 233 trial participants underwent TCR sequencing, of whom around 200 received two doses of AZD1222 and about 25 received two doses of the MenACWY control vaccine. Enrollment into the trials was organized by age into subgroups of 18-55, 56-69 and 70-plus years, and those subgroups contained around 150, 28 and 57 TCR-sequenced participants, respectively.

On this clone itself: Its binding antigen is unknown. No much larger clonotype is one base removed from it; base qualities were not supplied.

The CDR3 regions of human TCRbeta chains were analyzed by immunosequencing. The paper's data handling went like this. Repertoire TCRs were matched against a reference library of SARS-CoV-2-specific TCRs generated with the MIRA antigen-specificity platform. Breadth was defined as the fraction of unique TCRs that were SARS-CoV-2-associated, and depth was defined as the fraction of total T cells that were SARS-CoV-2-associated. Using the MIRA data, each spike-specific TCR was mapped to the spike region that the TCR reacts to and placed in a CD4 or CD8 class. Log10-transformed breadth and depth values were compared by one-way ANOVA with Sidak's multiple comparisons tests. This is the immuneACCESS table as TCRdb keeps it, with only in-frame sequences that have V and J called. A part of the clones is gone; compared with another copy, unresolved V genes explain less than half, and the rest is unexplained. The V and J calls and the clone size are those of that table, but D and trimming were determined from the DNA. In all, the sample holds roughly 100,000 clones, and about 88% of those were seen once. 5% of the sample is held by the ten biggest clonotypes.

CDR1 is given as SQVTM and CDR2 as ANQGSEA, both from the germline V gene. V gives up 4 bases and J gives up 0 bases, and the segment between their germline ends measures 12 bases. The CDR3 holds 14 amino acids from the cysteine to the phenylalanine. CDR3 DNA is the only sequence kept; it has 42 bases, read in frame from the first base. Interpreted using the paper, the time point label stands for: baseline before first vaccination. The vaccinee samples were drawn from two UK trials, COV001 and COV002, one of which was a single-blind randomized controlled phase 2/3 trial testing AZD1222 (ChAdOx1 nCoV-19) in healthy adults. Trial participant PBMC samples were collected at day 0 and day 28 after the second dose for TCRbeta chain sequencing. The study at large found these results: Nearly half of unique spike-specific TCRs reportedly recognized epitopes outside regions mutated in the B.1.351 and B.1.1.7 variants. A significant rise in spike-specific TCR breadth and depth was observed after two AZD1222 doses relative to day 0 and relative to MenACWY recipients. Conclusions about previously exposed vaccinees were limited because only six AZD1222 recipients were SARS-CoV-2 seropositive at baseline. The 56-69-year group was small, and its depth increase did not reach significance, likely because of low power. Most participants were white British and females outnumbered males, and the authors suggested that clonal diversity may have been underestimated. Because no day 14 peak-response samples were available, the repertoires could be characterized only after the peak T cell response. CD4 TCRs associated with the vaccine covered the entire spike protein, and the dominant responses were in regions 160-218 and 743-854.

The sequence was obtained from an adult in good health. The chain uses TRBV29-1 and TRBJ1-1, with TRBD1 tentatively as D gene (6 bases match). Sample: peripheral blood, taken on day 0 of AZD1222 vaccination. CDR3 region: CSVAAGALNTEAFF. The DNA is as follows: TGCAGCGTTGCGGCAGGGGCCCTGAACACTGAAGCTTTCTTT.